A single sample gave rise to the 19 T cell receptor beta chains below, sequenced in a study of blood T cell repertoires in COVID-19. Sequenced by immunoSEQ multiplex PCR; TCRdb stores in-frame clones only, minus some. Of approximately 220,000 clones in the sample, more than 65% are singletons; the top ten hold roughly 2.3%. Material: peripheral blood. The source is a woman aged 60-75 years with acute or convalescent COVID-19.

The V call is TRBV3-1 (or the pseudogene TRBV3-2), the J call TRBJ2-4, with TRBD1 matching 7 bases. Germline V gene data show CDR1 as LGHDT and CDR2 as YNNKEL (reference sequence). Trimming at V came to 1 base and at J to 5 bases, leaving 5 bases not matched to a gene. CDR3 length equals 15 residues. The CDR3 loop is CASSQGGTAQNIQYF. The CDR3 DNA follows: TGTGCCAGCAGCCAAGGTGGGACAGCGCAAAACATTCAGTACTTC.

The genes are TRBV3-1 (or the pseudogene TRBV3-2) and TRBJ1-1, with TRBD1 matching 8 bases. Per germline, CDR1 LGHDT and CDR2 YNNKEL (reference sequence). The CDR3 has 16 residues. V was clipped by 6 bases and J by 5 bases; unmatched bases: 14. The CDR3 spells CASRPKAGGVGTEAFF. DNA of the CDR3: TGTGCCAGCAGACCTAAAGCAGGGGGCGTCGGTACTGAAGCTTTCTTT.

The CDR3 here is CASSRGFEQYF. Here the CDR3 DNA reads TGTGCCAGCAGCAGGGGATTCGAGCAGTACTTC. The rearrangement links TRBV25-1 to TRBJ2-7; a weak D match, TRBD1 (6 bases). V was pared by 6 bases and J by 6 bases, with 9 bases between. The V gene's germline CDR1 is MGHDK and CDR2 SYGVNS. The CDR3 has 11 residues.

V usage is TRBV7-8 and J usage is TRBJ1-1; 10 bases align to TRBD1. J gave up 0 bases and V 5 bases, and 12 bases lay outside the gene matches. Per germline, CDR1 SGHVS and CDR2 FQNEAQ. This CDR3 spans 18 amino acids. The CDR3 nucleotides read TGTGCCAGCAGCAAACAACCGGGACAGGGGTACATGAACACTGAAGCTTTCTTT. Translated, it gives CASSKQPGQGYMNTEAFF.

This clone is a singleton in its sample. This chain joins TRBV4-2 and TRBJ2-3; D perhaps matches TRBD2 (5 bases). This CDR3 comprises 17 residues. The V gene lost 0 bases and the J gene lost 10 bases, with 23 bases spanning the gap. Germline V lookup: CDR1 LGHNA, CDR2 YNFKEQ. This CDR3 is CASSQEGGSTVHAAQYF. The CDR3 DNA sequence: TGTGCCAGCAGCCAAGAAGGAGGCTCGACGGTACACGCTGCGCAGTATTTT.

This clone was picked up a small number of times. The rearrangement joins TRBV29-1 to TRBJ2-7; a possible D gene is TRBD2 (6 bases). V was cut by 5 bases and J by 6 bases, with 32 bases left in between. From germline, CDR1 is SQVTM and CDR2 ANQGSEA. The CDR3 loop spans 18 amino acids. The CDR3: CSVRSTFRGKDNSGEQYF. CDR3 nucleotide sequence: TGCAGCGTTAGAAGTACATTCCGGGGGAAGGACAATTCGGGCGAGCAGTACTTC.

The chain couples TRBV5-1 to TRBJ2-1; 11 bases match TRBD2. CDR3 length: 15 amino acids. With 4 bases clipped from V and 3 bases from J, the junction kept 3 bases outside the gene matches. The V gene's germline CDR1 is SGHRS and CDR2 YFSETQ. The CDR3 spells CASSAGTSGYNEQFF. For the CDR3, the DNA is TGCGCCAGCAGCGCCGGGACTAGCGGCTACAATGAGCAGTTCTTC. The variable domain in full, with the rest retrieved from reference TRBV5-1 and TRBJ2-1, is KAGVTQTPRYLIKTRGQQVTLSCSPISGHRSVSWYQQTPGQGLQFLFEYFSETQRNKGNFPGRFSGRQFSNSRSEMNVSTLELGDSALYLCASSAGTSGYNEQFFGPGTRLTVL.

The chain couples TRBV12-3 or TRBV12-4 to TRBJ1-3; possible D gene TRBD1, 6 bases. This CDR3 region has 13 residues. V lost 6 bases and J 2 bases, leaving 8 bases between the germline ends. The CDR3 loop reads CASSGTPGNTIYF. In DNA, the CDR3 is TGTGCCAGCAGCGGGACACCTGGAAACACCATATATTTT.

The V call is TRBV5-4, the J call TRBJ1-2, with 8 bases fitting TRBD1. CDR1 and CDR2 from the germline V gene are SGHNT and YYREEE (reference sequence). The CDR3 has 14 amino acids. Losses at the gene ends were 5 bases for V and 3 bases for J; bases not matched to a gene: 6. The CDR3 loop reads CASSRTQGDYGYTF. The CDR3, as DNA: TGTGCCAGCAGTAGGACACAGGGGGACTATGGCTACACCTTC.

This chain connects TRBV7-6 to TRBJ1-2; D call uncertain. Germline CDR1 reads SGHVS; CDR2 reads FNYEAQ. This CDR3 spans 13 amino acids. The V and J ends lost 5 bases and 11 bases respectively, with 18 bases between them. CDR3: CASSPEPRVGYTF. Written as DNA, the CDR3 is TGTGCCAGCAGCCCGGAACCACGGGTTGGGTACACCTTC.

V and J are TRBV7-3 and TRBJ2-2, with 8 bases that match TRBD2. V was clipped by 0 bases and J by 0 bases; unmatched bases: 0. Germline assignment: CDR1 SGHTA and CDR2 FQGTGA. The CDR3 totals 16 residues. CDR3 sequence (DNA): TGTGCCAGCAGCTTAACTAGCGGGGCGAACACCGGGGAGCTGTTTTTT. It encodes CASSLTSGANTGELFF.

The chain has TRBV21-1 and TRBJ1-2; the D call in the table, TRBD1, was not verified against the DNA. TRBV21-1 is assigned pseudogene status. This CDR3 spans 14 amino acids. As DNA, the CDR3 is TGTGCCAGCGAACGGCAGGGGGCCGACTATGGCTACACCTTC. Translation gives CASERQGADYGYTF.

The rearrangement uses TRBV15 and TRBJ1-5; 7 positions match TRBD1. Germline values: CDR1 LNHNV, CDR2 YYDKDF (reference sequence). Trimming removed 5 bases from V and 2 bases from J; junction bases left unmatched: 9. The CDR3 is 16 amino acids. For the CDR3, the DNA is TGTGCCACCAGCCGGGACAGACATGATGGCAATCAGCCCCAGCATTTT. Amino acids: CATSRDRHDGNQPQHF.

This clone was picked up a small number of times. The chain has TRBV7-2 and TRBJ1-2; TRBD1 matches 7 bases. J was trimmed by 2 bases and V by 5 bases; bases with no gene match: 8. This CDR3 has 15 residues. Germline CDR1 and CDR2: SGHTA and FQGNSA. The CDR3 here is CASSPFRQGNYGYTF. For the CDR3, the DNA is TGTGCCAGCAGCCCTTTTAGACAGGGCAACTATGGCTACACCTTC.

The V and J genes are TRBV29-1 and TRBJ1-2; D is undetermined. Trimming cost V 8 bases and J 1 base, with 11 bases left between them. This CDR3 region has 12 residues. Germline CDR1 SQVTM, CDR2 ANQGSEA. CDR3 residues: CSFRTLNYGYTF. The CDR3 DNA reads TGCAGCTTCCGGACTCTTAACTATGGCTACACCTTC.

Here the CDR3 DNA reads TGTGCCAGCAGCCCTCTTTCCGTTGTCAATTCACCCCTCCACTTT. Translated, it gives CASSPLSVVNSPLHF. The V call is TRBV5-5, the J call TRBJ1-6; D is unresolved. Germline-derived CDR1 and CDR2 are SGHKS and YYEKEE (reference sequence). The CDR3 has 15 residues. V was trimmed by 4 bases and J by 7 bases, leaving 15 bases between them.

In DNA form, the CDR3 reads TGTGCCAGCAGCCCCAATACAGGGGGCGAGCAGTACTTC. Protein product: CASSPNTGGEQYF. This chain joins TRBV11-3 and TRBJ2-7; the match to TRBD1 covers 8 bases. V shed 5 bases and J 6 bases; nucleotides not matched to a gene: 6. The CDR3 is made up of 13 amino acids. Germline CDR1 SGHNT, CDR2 YENEEA.

The chain links TRBV9 to TRBJ2-2; a weak D match, TRBD2 (5 bases). Trimming removed 3 bases at V and 5 bases at J, with 14 bases between. This CDR3 is built from 15 residues. Germline V gene sequence: CDR1 SGDLS, CDR2 YYNGEE. The CDR3: CASSASSRGTGELFF. CDR3 DNA: TGTGCCAGCAGCGCTAGCAGTCGCGGTACCGGGGAGCTGTTTTTT. The full variable domain, completed using reference TRBV9 and TRBJ2-2, is DSGVTQTPKHLITATGQRVTLRCSPRSGDLSVYWYQQSLDQGLQFLIQYYNGEERAKGNILERFSAQQFPDLHSELNLSSLELGDSALYFCASSASSRGTGELFFGEGSRLTVL.

This clone came up a few times. The CDR3 DNA reads as TGCGCCAGCAGCAGGGAGAGGGGGTATGGCTACACCTTC. It translates to CASSRERGYGYTF. V and J are TRBV5-1 and TRBJ1-2; tentative D call: TRBD1 (6 bases). CDR1 is SGHRS, CDR2 YFSETQ, per germline. Trimming took 4 bases from V and 5 from J, leaving 12 bases between them. The CDR3 runs 13 residues.